This TCR beta chain comes out of a study of T cell repertoires in cytomegalovirus infection. CDR3 length equals 15 residues. Per germline, CDR1 MDHEN and CDR2 SYDVKM. The trim removed 9 bases at V and 1 base at J, leaving 10 bases unmatched. MiXCR was run by TCRdb on the reads, yielding one entry per CDR3 protein. The data show 300,000 or so distinct CDR3 sequences, with roughly 26% seen just once and about 15% held by the top ten. This clonotype was counted between two and nine times. Sequenced sample: PBMCs. The chain uses TRBV28 and TRBJ2-7; TRBD1 aligns across 9 bases. The sequence was obtained from a human donor in good health (CMV status not recorded). Some clones in this sample may be carry-over from other donors' samples. The CDR3 protein is CASDDPGQGSYEQYF. The CDR3 DNA is TGTGCCAGTGACGACCCGGGACAGGGATCCTACGAGCAGTACTTC.